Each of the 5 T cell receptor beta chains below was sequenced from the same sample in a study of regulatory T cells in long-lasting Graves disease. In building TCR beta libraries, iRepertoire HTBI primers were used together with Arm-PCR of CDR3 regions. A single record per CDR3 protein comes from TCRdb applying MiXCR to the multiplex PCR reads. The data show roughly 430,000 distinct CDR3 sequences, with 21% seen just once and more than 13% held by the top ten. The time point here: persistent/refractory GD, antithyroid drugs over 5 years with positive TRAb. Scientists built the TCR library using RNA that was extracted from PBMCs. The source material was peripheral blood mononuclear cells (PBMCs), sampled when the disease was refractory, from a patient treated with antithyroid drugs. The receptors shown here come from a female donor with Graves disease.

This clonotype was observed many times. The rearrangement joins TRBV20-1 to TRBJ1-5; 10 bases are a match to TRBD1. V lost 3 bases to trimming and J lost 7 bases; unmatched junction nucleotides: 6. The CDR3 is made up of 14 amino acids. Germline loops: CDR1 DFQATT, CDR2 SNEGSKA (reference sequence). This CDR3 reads CSASSGQGVQPQHF. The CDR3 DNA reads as TGCAGTGCTAGTTCCGGACAGGGGGTACAGCCCCAGCATTTT.

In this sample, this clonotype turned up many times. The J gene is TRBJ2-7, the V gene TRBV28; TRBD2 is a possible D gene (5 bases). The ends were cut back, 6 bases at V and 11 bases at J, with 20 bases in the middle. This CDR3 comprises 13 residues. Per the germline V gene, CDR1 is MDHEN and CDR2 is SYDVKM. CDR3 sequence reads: CASRGWERRLEYF. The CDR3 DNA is TGTGCCAGCAGGGGGTGGGAGCGGCGTTTGGAGTACTTC.

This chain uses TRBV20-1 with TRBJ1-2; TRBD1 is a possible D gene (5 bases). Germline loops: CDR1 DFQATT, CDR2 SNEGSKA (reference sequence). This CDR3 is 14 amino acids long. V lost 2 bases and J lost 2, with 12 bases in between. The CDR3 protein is CSARPRGLNYGYTF. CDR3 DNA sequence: TGCAGTGCTAGACCACGGGGCTTGAACTATGGCTACACCTTC.

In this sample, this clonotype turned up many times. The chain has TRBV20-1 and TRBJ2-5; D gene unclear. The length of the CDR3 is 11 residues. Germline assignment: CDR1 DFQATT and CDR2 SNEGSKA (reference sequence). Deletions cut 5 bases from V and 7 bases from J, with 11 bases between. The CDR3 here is CSAGHAATQYF. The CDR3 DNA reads TGCAGTGCTGGGCACGCTGCGACCCAGTACTTC.

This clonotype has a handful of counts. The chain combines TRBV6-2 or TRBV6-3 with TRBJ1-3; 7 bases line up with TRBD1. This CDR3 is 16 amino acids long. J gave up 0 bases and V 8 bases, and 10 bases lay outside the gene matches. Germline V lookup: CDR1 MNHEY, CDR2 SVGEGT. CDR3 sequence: CASAPRDRGSGNTIYF. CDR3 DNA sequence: TGTGCCAGCGCCCCCCGGGACAGAGGCTCTGGAAACACCATATATTTT.